The text below deals with one TCR beta chain. Its antigen is not known. This sample stems from a study of identical twins. Findings of the study overall: One should note that invariant MAIT and iNKT cells could partly confound zero-insertion analyses. Insertions were fewer in abundant cord blood beta clonotypes, whereas memory repertoires showed none of this pattern.

CDR3 length: 14 residues. The germline gives CDR1 SGDLS, CDR2 YYNGEE. The V and J ends lost 0 bases and 6 bases respectively, with 12 bases between them. A universal primer site was added by template switching, and unique molecular identifiers were carried by the cDNA. From the 5' RACE reads, TCRdb called clonotypes with MiXCR, one entry per CDR3 protein. The table shows around 250,000 distinct CDR3 sequences, with roughly 12% occurring only once. Separately, the same data were catalogued under a study of yellow fever vaccine responses in identical twins. This second study notes: In identical twins, vaccine T cell responses appeared partly shared and partly individual.

V gene TRBV9 combines with J gene TRBJ2-5; TRBD2 might be the D (5 bases). The sequencing sample was made of memory (CD45RO+) T cells sorted from blood. The clonotype was recovered from a young woman in good health. Written as DNA, the CDR3 is TGTGCCAGCAGCGTAGATGGACTGGCGAAGACCCAGTACTTC. Protein sequence: CASSVDGLAKTQYF.